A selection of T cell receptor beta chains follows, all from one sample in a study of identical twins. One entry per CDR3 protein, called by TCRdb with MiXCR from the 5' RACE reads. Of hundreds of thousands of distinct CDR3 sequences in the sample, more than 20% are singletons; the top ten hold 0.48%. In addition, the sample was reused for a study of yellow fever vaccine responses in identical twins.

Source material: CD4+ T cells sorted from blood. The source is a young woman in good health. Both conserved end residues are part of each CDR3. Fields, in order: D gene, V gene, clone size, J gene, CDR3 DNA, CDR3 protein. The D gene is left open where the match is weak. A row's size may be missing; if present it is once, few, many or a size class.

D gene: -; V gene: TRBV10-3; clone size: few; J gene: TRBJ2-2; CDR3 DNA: TGTGCCACCAAAAACGCCCTGAATGAGAACACCGGGGAGCTGTTTTTT; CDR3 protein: CATKNALNENTGELFF
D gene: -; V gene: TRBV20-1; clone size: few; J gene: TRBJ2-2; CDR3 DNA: TGCAGTGCTAGAGGGAGGGTCCTCGCGAACACCGGGGAGCTGTTTTTT; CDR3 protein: CSARGRVLANTGELFF
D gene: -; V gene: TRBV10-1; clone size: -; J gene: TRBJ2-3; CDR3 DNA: TGCGCCAGCAGTGAGTCGACGTTTACTCGAGATACGCAGTATTTT; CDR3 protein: CASSESTFTRDTQYF
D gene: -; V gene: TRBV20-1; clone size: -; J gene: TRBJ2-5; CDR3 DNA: TGCAGTGCGGTGGGGGTGTTGGAGACCCAGAACTTC; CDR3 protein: CSAVGVLETQNF
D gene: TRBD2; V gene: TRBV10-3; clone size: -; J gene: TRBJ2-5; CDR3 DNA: TGTGCCATCACTCCGGGCGGCGGGGGGCAAAACACGGAGACCCAGTACTTC; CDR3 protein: CAITPGGGGQNTETQYF
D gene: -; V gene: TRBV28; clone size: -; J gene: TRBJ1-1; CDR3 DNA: TGTGCCAGCAGTTACCCCTGGGGGGCCACTGAAGCTTTCTTT; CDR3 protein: CASSYPWGATEAFF
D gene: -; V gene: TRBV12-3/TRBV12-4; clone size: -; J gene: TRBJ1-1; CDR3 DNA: TGTGCCAGCAGTTCGACAGCTTTTAACACTGAAGCTTTCTTT; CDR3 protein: CASSSTAFNTEAFF
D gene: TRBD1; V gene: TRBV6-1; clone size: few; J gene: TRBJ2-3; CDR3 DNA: TGTGCCAGCAGTCGGACAGGGGTGGCAGATACGCAGTATTTT; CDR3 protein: CASSRTGVADTQYF
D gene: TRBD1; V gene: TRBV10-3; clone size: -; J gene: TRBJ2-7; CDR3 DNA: TGTGCCATCAGTGAGCTTGGGGACAGCTACGAGCAGTACTTC; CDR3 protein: CAISELGDSYEQYF
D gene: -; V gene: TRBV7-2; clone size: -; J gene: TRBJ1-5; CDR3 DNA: TGTGCCAGCAGCTTGACCCCAGGGGATCAGCCCCAGCATTTT; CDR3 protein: CASSLTPGDQPQHF
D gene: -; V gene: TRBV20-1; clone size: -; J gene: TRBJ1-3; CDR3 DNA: TGCAGTGCTACGACCGGGGGGGCTGGAAACACCATATATTTT; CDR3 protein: CSATTGGAGNTIYF
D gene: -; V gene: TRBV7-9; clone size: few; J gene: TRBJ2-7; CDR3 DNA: TGTGCCAGCAAAGGGGACTCGAGCTCCTACGAGCAGTACTTC; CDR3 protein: CASKGDSSSYEQYF
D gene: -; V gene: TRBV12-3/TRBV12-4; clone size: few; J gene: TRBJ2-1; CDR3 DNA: TGTGCCAGCAGACGGTGGGGCGGTGGGAACAACCACAATGAGCAGTTCTTC; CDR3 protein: CASRRWGGGNNHNEQFF
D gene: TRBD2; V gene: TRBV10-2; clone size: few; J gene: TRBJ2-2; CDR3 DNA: TGCGCCAGCAGGGGGAGGAGTGGACTAGCGGGAGGAGGCGGGGAGCTGTTTTTT; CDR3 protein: CASRGRSGLAGGGGELFF
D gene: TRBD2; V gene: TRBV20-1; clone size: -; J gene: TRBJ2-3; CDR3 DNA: TGCAGTGCTAGTGTAGCGGGGGCCACAGATACGCAGTATTTT; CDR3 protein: CSASVAGATDTQYF
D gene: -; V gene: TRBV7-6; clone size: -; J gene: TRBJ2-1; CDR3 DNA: TGTGCCAGCAGCTTAAGCCTGGGTACCTACAATGAGCAGTTCTTC; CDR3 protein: CASSLSLGTYNEQFF
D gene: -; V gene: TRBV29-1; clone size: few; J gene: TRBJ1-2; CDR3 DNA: TGCAGCGTTAGTGAATATGGCTACACCTTC; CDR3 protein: CSVSEYGYTF
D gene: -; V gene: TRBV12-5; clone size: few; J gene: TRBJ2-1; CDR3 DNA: TGTGCTAGTGCCACCGAACTAGGCAATGAGCAGTTCTTC; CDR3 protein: CASATELGNEQFF
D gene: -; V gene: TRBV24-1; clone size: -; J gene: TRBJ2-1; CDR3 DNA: TGTGCCACCAGTGATCGGGGAAACTATGAGCAGTTCTTC; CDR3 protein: CATSDRGNYEQFF
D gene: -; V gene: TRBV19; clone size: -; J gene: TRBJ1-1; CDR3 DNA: TGTGCCAGTAGTCGGGAGAACACTGAAGCTTTCTTT; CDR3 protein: CASSRENTEAFF
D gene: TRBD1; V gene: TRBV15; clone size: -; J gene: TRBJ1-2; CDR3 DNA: TGTGCCACCAGCGGGGACAGATATGCTAACTATGGCTACACCTTC; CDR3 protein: CATSGDRYANYGYTF
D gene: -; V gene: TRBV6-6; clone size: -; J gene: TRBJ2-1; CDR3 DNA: TGTGCCAGCAGTTATTCGCCCCTACATCGGCAGTTCTTC; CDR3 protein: CASSYSPLHRQFF
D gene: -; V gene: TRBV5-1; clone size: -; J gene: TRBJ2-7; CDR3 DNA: TGCGCCAGCAGCTTGGCCACCAATTACGAGCAGTACTTC; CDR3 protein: CASSLATNYEQYF
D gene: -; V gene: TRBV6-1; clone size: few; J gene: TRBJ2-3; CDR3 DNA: TGTGCCAGCAGTGAAGCGCGCCTTTTGGATACGCAGTATTTT; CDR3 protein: CASSEARLLDTQYF
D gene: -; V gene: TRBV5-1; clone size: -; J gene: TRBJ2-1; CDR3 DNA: TGCGCCAGCAGCTTGGGTGGCGCAGTCTCCTACAATGAGCAGTTCTTC; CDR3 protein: CASSLGGAVSYNEQFF
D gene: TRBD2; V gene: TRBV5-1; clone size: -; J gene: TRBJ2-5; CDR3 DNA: TGCGCCAGCAGCCCGACTAGCGGGAACCAAGAGACCCAGTACTTC; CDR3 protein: CASSPTSGNQETQYF
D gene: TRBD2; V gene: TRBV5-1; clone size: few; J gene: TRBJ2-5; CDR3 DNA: TGCGCCAGCAGCCAAGCCCTAGCGGGGGCCTCCGGGGAGACCCAGTACTTC; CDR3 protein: CASSQALAGASGETQYF
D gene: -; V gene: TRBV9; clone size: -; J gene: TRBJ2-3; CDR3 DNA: TGTGCCAGCAGCGTAGGGATAGCGGCTAGCACAGATACGCAGTATTTT; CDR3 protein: CASSVGIAASTDTQYF
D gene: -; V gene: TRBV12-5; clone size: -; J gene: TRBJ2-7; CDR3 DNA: TGTGCTAGTGGTTTGCAAACGGGTTACGAGCAGTACTTC; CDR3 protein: CASGLQTGYEQYF
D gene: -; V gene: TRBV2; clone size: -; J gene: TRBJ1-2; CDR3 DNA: TGTGCCAGCAGTGATCGGGGGCTGTATGGCTACACCTTC; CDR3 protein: CASSDRGLYGYTF
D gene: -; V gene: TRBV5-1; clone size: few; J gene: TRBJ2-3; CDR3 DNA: TGCGCCAGCAGCTCCCGGGTGAGCACAGATACGCAGTATTTT; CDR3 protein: CASSSRVSTDTQYF
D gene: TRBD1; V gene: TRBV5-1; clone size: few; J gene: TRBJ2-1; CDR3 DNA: TGCGCCAGCAGCCTGGGACAGCGACTTTACAATGAGCAGTTCTTC; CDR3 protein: CASSLGQRLYNEQFF
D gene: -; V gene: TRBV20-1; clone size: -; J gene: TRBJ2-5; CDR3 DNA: TGCAGTGGGACTCGTCAAGAGACCCAGTACTTC; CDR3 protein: CSGTRQETQYF
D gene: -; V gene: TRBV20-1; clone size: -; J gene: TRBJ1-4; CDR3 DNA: TGCAGTGCTAGGCCCCTGAGGGATGAAAAACTGTTTTTT; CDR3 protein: CSARPLRDEKLFF
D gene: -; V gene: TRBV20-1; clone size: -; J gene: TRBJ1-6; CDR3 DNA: TGCAGTGCTAGAGATCGTCCGGGCAGGATGGCGAATTCACCCCTCCACTTT; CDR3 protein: CSARDRPGRMANSPLHF
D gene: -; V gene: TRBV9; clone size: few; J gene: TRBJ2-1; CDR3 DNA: TGTGCCAGCAGCCTCCGTCCTCATCCCTACAATGAGCAGTTCTTC; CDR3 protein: CASSLRPHPYNEQFF
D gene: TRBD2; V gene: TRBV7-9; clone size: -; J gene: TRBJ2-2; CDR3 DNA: TGTGCCAGCAGCCCTCAGGGACTAGCGGACACCGGGGAGCTGTTTTTT; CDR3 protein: CASSPQGLADTGELFF
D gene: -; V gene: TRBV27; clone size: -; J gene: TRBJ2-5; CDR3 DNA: TGTGCCAGCAGACCGGGCCCCGTCCAAGAGACCCAGTACTTC; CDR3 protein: CASRPGPVQETQYF
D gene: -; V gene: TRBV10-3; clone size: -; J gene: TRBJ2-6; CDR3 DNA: TGTGCCATCAGCCGGGACGGACCCTCTGGGGCCAACGTCCTGACTTTC; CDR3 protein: CAISRDGPSGANVLTF
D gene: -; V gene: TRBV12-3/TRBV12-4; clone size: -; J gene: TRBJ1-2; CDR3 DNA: TGTGCCCCCCAGGGCCCACCTGTCTATGGCTACACCTTC; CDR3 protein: CAPQGPPVYGYTF
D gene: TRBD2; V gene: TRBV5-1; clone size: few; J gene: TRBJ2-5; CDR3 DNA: TGCGCCAGCAGAGATCTAGCGGGAGAAGAGACCCAGTACTTC; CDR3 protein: CASRDLAGEETQYF
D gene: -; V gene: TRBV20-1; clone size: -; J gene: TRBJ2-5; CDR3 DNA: TGCAGTGCTAGAGACGGAGGTGTTCAAGAGACCCAGTACTTC; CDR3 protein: CSARDGGVQETQYF
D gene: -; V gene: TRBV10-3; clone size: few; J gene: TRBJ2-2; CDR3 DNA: TGTGCCATCAGTGAGTCTACGAGTCGAGCCGGGGAGCTGTTTTTT; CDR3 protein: CAISESTSRAGELFF
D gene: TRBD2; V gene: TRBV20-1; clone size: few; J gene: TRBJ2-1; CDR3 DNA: TGCAGTGCTAGAGTTCGGGAGGGCCTCGCCTACAATGAGCAGTTCTTC; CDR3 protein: CSARVREGLAYNEQFF
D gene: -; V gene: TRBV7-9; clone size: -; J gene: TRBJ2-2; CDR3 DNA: TGTGCCAGCAGCTTCCTCGAGAAGGGCCGGGAGCTGTTTTTT; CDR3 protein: CASSFLEKGRELFF
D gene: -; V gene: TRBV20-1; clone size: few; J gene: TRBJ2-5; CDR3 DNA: TGCAGTTCAACCGGGACCGTCCAAGAGACCCAGTACTTC; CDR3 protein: CSSTGTVQETQYF
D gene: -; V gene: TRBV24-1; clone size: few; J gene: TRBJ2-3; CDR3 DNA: TGTGCCACCAGTGACTCCTTAGGGGATACGCAGTATTTT; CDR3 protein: CATSDSLGDTQYF
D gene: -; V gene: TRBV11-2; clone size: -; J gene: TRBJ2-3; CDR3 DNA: TGTGCCAGCAGCTGGACCCAGACAGATACGCAGTATTTT; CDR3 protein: CASSWTQTDTQYF
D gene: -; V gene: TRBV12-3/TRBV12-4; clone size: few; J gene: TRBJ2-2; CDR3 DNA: TGTGCCAGCAGTTTTCGGGTGGGCGGGGAGCTGTTTTTT; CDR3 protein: CASSFRVGGELFF
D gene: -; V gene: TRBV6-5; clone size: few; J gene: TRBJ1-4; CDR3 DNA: TGTGCCAGCAGTTACTACGGACAAGGAACTAATGAAAAACTGTTTTTT; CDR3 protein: CASSYYGQGTNEKLFF
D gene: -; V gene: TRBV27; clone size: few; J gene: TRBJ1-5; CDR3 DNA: TGTGCCAGCAGTCGAAAAGGGGTTGGCGGACAGCCCCAGCATTTT; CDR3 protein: CASSRKGVGGQPQHF
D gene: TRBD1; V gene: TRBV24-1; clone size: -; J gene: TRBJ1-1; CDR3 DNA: TGTGCCACCAGTATGGGGACAGGGGGCCACACTGAAGCTTTCTTT; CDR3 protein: CATSMGTGGHTEAFF
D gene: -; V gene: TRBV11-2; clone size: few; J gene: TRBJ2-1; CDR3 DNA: TGTGCCAGCGGGAGGGGGTTCGACAATGAGCAGTTCTTC; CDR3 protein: CASGRGFDNEQFF
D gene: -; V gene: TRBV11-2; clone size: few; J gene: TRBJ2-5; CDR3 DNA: TGTGCCAGCAGCTTAGTAGTGGGGGGGCGAGAGACCCAGTACTTC; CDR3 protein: CASSLVVGGRETQYF